Following are 24 T cell receptor beta chains from one sample sequenced in a study of blood T cell repertoires in COVID-19. TCRdb's copy holds only in-frame clones and misses some; the assay was immunoSEQ multiplex PCR. The sample holds under 300,000 clones; 75% to 90% are singletons and the top ten take about 6%. The specimen was PBMCs or T cells enriched from blood (not recorded which). These receptors all come from a woman in her 30s with acute COVID-19.

This rearrangement joins TRBV7-6 to TRBJ1-6, with 8 bases fitting TRBD1. V lost 4 bases to trimming and J lost 4 bases; unmatched junction nucleotides: 12. The CDR3 extends over 18 amino acids. In germline, CDR1 is SGHVS, CDR2 FNYEAQ. As DNA, the CDR3 is TGTGCCAGCAGCTCGACCGCGACAGGGGACATATATAATTCACCCCTCCACTTT. Protein product: CASSSTATGDIYNSPLHF.

This clone was observed a single time. CDR3 amino acids: CASSPRDRGNGQPQHF. The CDR3 coding sequence is TGTGCCAGTAGCCCTCGGGACAGGGGAAACGGTCAGCCCCAGCATTTT. The chain carries TRBV19 and TRBJ1-5, with 10 bases that match TRBD1. Germline V gene data show CDR1 as LNHDA and CDR2 as SQIVND (reference sequence). The V segment lost 6 bases and the J segment 6 bases; nucleotides outside the gene matches: 11. The CDR3 consists of 16 residues.

J is TRBJ1-2 and V is TRBV6-5, with 8 bases aligning to TRBD1. CDR1 and CDR2 (germline): MNHEY, SVGAGI. The CDR3 runs to 12 residues. The V and J ends lost 5 bases and 6 bases, in that order; junction bases with no gene match: 2. CDR3 protein: CASSQDRDGYTF. DNA of the CDR3: TGTGCCAGCAGTCAGGACAGGGATGGCTACACCTTC.

This clone was counted between two and nine times. The gene calls are TRBV18 and TRBJ2-1, with 15 nucleotides matching TRBD2. CDR1 is KGHSH and CDR2 is LQKENI in the germline V gene. V was clipped by 0 bases and J by 4 bases; unmatched bases: 10. The CDR3 loop spans 20 amino acids. DNA for the CDR3: TGTGCCAGCTCACCACCGGGACTAGCGGGAGGACGGGGTATGTACAATGAGCAGTTCTTC. Translation: CASSPPGLAGGRGMYNEQFF.

The chain combines TRBV7-2 with TRBJ1-1, with TRBD1 matching 7 bases. The CDR3 has 14 amino acids. V was pared by 5 bases and J by 0 bases, with 3 bases of the junction left unmatched. CDR1 and CDR2 (germline): SGHTA, FQGNSA. The CDR3 loop reads CASSPQGMNTEAFF. The CDR3 DNA reads as TGTGCCAGCAGCCCACAGGGGATGAACACTGAAGCTTTCTTT.

This chain joins TRBV9 and TRBJ1-2, with TRBD1 matching over 8 bases. This CDR3 region has 13 residues. Germline V gene lookup returns CDR1 SGDLS and CDR2 YYNGEE. V was pared by 3 bases and J by 5 bases, with 3 bases of the junction left unmatched. This CDR3 is CASSATGVYGYTF. The CDR3 nucleotides are TGTGCCAGCAGCGCGACAGGGGTATATGGCTACACCTTC. The variable domain in full, with the rest retrieved from reference TRBV9 and TRBJ1-2, is DSGVTQTPKHLITATGQRVTLRCSPRSGDLSVYWYQQSLDQGLQFLIQYYNGEERAKGNILERFSAQQFPDLHSELNLSSLELGDSALYFCASSATGVYGYTFGSGTRLTVV.

This chain connects TRBV28 to TRBJ2-4; 7 bases fit TRBD2. The CDR3 consists of 18 residues. Losses at the gene ends were 3 bases for V and 2 bases for J; bases not matched to a gene: 13. The germline V gene has CDR1 MDHEN and CDR2 SYDVKM. The CDR3 sequence is CASSFTLWGEGSKNIQYF. DNA of the CDR3: TGTGCCAGCAGTTTCACCCTATGGGGGGAGGGTTCCAAAAACATTCAGTACTTC. Full variable domain (missing parts from reference TRBV28 and TRBJ2-4): DVKVTQSSRYLVKRTGEKVFLECVQDMDHENMFWYRQDPGLGLRLIYFSYDVKMKEKGDIPEGYSVSREKKERFSLILESASTNQTSMYLCASSFTLWGEGSKNIQYFGAGTRLSVL.

This clone occurred a few times. The chain couples TRBV7-9 to TRBJ2-1; TRBD1 matches at 9 bases. This CDR3 has 17 amino acids. Trimming removed 5 bases from V and 6 bases from J; junction bases left unmatched: 14. CDR1 is SEHNR and CDR2 is FQNEAQ in the germline V gene (reference sequence). The DNA for the CDR3 is TGTGCCAGCAGCAAAGAACCGCCGGGACAGGGCGTCAATGAGCAGTTCTTC. Translating gives CASSKEPPGQGVNEQFF.

The gene calls are TRBV11-3 and TRBJ2-1, with D possibly TRBD2 on 7 matching bases. V lost 3 bases to trimming and J lost 4 bases, with 13 bases between them. The CDR3 has 15 residues. CDR1 and CDR2 (germline): SGHNT, YENEEA. The CDR3 protein is CASSFGGRRYNEQFF. CDR3 in DNA: TGTGCCAGCAGCTTCGGGGGGCGCCGATACAATGAGCAGTTCTTC.

The chain has TRBV28 and TRBJ1-2; TRBD1 agrees at 8 bases. V lost 3 bases to trimming and J lost 1 base; unmatched junction nucleotides: 7. Germline V gene data show CDR1 as MDHEN and CDR2 as SYDVKM. The CDR3 covers 16 residues. The CDR3 region is CASSFGRTGNNYGYTF. CDR3 DNA sequence: TGTGCCAGCAGTTTCGGGAGGACAGGGAATAACTATGGCTACACCTTC.

The chain combines TRBV7-8 with TRBJ2-5; 7 bases line up with TRBD1. The CDR3 is 16 amino acids. Trimming removed 5 bases from V and 4 bases from J; junction bases left unmatched: 13. In germline, CDR1 is SGHVS, CDR2 FQNEAQ. The CDR3 sequence: CASSQGTAKRAETQYF. CDR3 sequence (DNA): TGTGCCAGCAGCCAAGGGACAGCCAAAAGAGCAGAGACCCAGTACTTC.

V and J are TRBV6-5 and TRBJ1-1; a possible D gene is TRBD1 (5 bases). Per germline, CDR1 MNHEY and CDR2 SVGAGI. With 0 bases removed from V and 6 bases from J, the gap between germline ends came to 11 bases. The CDR3 has 14 amino acids. The DNA of the CDR3 is TGTGCCAGCAGTTACTCTAGTAGGGGCGCTGAAGCTTTCTTT. Translating it yields CASSYSSRGAEAFF.

The genes are TRBV10-1 and TRBJ2-3; maybe TRBD2 (6 bases). Germline loops: CDR1 WNHNN, CDR2 SYGVQD (reference sequence). V was cut by 3 bases and J by 2 bases, with 12 bases left in between. The length of the CDR3 is 15 residues. CDR3 sequence: CASSDPREVTDTQYF. The DNA of the CDR3 is TGCGCCAGCAGTGACCCCAGGGAGGTCACAGATACGCAGTATTTT.

The J gene is TRBJ2-3, the V gene TRBV24-1; tentative D call: TRBD2 (7 bases). With 1 base removed from V and 5 bases from J, the gap between germline ends came to 12 bases. The CDR3 has 15 residues. Germline CDR1 and CDR2: KGHDR and SFDVKD. CDR3 DNA sequence: TGTGCCACCAGTGATTTTACGGGGGGCGGAGATACGCAGTATTTT. Amino acid sequence: CATSDFTGGGDTQYF.

The rearrangement links TRBV12-3 or TRBV12-4 to TRBJ1-4; no clear D. This CDR3 spans 11 amino acids. Trimming cost V 4 bases and J 7 bases, with 4 bases left between them. The CDR3 DNA is TGTGCCAGCAGTTACGGTGAAAAACTGTTTTTT. Translating it yields CASSYGEKLFF.

The chain couples TRBV28 to TRBJ2-7; a weak D match, TRBD2 (6 bases). Trimming removed 7 bases from V and 2 bases from J, with 15 bases in between. Germline-derived CDR1 and CDR2 are MDHEN and SYDVKM. The CDR3 contains 14 residues. The CDR3 nucleotides read TGTGCCAGCACACTGGGACTTGTCGCCTACGAGCAGTACTTC. Translating gives CASTLGLVAYEQYF.

This clone has just a few counts. The chain couples TRBV6-2 or TRBV6-3 to TRBJ2-1, with 8 bases identical to TRBD1. V shed 5 bases and J 5 bases; nucleotides not matched to a gene: 8. The CDR3 consists of 15 residues. Germline V gene sequence: CDR1 MNHEY, CDR2 SVGEGT. CDR3 in DNA: TGTGCCAGCAGTAACTACCGGACAGGGCACAATGAGCAGTTCTTC. Translation gives CASSNYRTGHNEQFF.

The chain has TRBV6-5 and TRBJ1-2; D perhaps matches TRBD1 (6 bases). V was cut by 7 bases and J by 8 bases, with 20 bases left in between. Germline V gives CDR1 MNHEY, CDR2 SVGAGI. CDR3 size: 14 residues. CDR3 DNA: TGTGCCAGCACCTCCCGGGGGGCCACCCGCGGCTACACCTTC. It translates to CASTSRGATRGYTF.

CDR3 coding DNA: TGTGCCAGCAGCCCGACAGGGACAGATACGCAGTATTTT. The encoded protein is CASSPTGTDTQYF. The gene calls are TRBV3-1 (or the pseudogene TRBV3-2) and TRBJ2-3; 7 positions agree with TRBD1. Per the germline V gene, CDR1 is LGHDT and CDR2 is YNNKEL (reference sequence). The CDR3 has 13 residues. V lost 4 bases to trimming and J lost 3 bases; unmatched junction nucleotides: 1.

V gene TRBV28 combines with J gene TRBJ2-1; 9 nucleotides align to TRBD1. Germline V gene data show CDR1 as MDHEN and CDR2 as SYDVKM. V was pared by 8 bases and J by 10 bases, with 9 bases of the junction left unmatched. The CDR3 is 13 residues long. CDR3 bases: TGTGCCAGCGGGACAGGGCGCTATGCGGAGCAGTTCTTC. Translation: CASGTGRYAEQFF.

The chain recombines TRBV7-6 with TRBJ2-1, with TRBD1 matching 8 bases. Germline V gene lookup returns CDR1 SGHVS and CDR2 FNYEAQ. V lost 0 bases to trimming and J lost 7 bases; unmatched junction nucleotides: 5. This CDR3 comprises 15 residues. The DNA of the CDR3 is TGTGCCAGCAGCTTAGCCTCAGGGGGCGGAAATGAGCAGTTCTTC. It codes for CASSLASGGGNEQFF. Combining the CDR3 with reference TRBV7-6 and TRBJ2-1 gives the whole variable domain GAGVSQSPRYKVTKRGQDVALRCDPISGHVSLYWYRQALGQGPEFLTYFNYEAQQDKSGLPNDRFSAERPEGSISTLTIQRTEQRDSAMYRCASSLASGGGNEQFFGPGTRLTVL.

This clone was observed once. The chain joins TRBV14 to TRBJ1-1; D might be TRBD1 (5 bases). V lost 4 bases, J lost 5 bases, and 20 bases lay in between. The CDR3 loop spans 16 amino acids. Germline-derived CDR1 and CDR2 are SGHDN and FVKESK. CDR3 DNA: TGTGCCAGCAGCCCAGACGCAGTCAGGGCGAGGACTGAAGCTTTCTTT. It yields the protein CASSPDAVRARTEAFF.

V gene TRBV19 combines with J gene TRBJ1-3; no firm D call. The length of the CDR3 is 15 residues. Trimming took 4 bases from V and 0 from J, leaving 10 bases between them. Germline values: CDR1 LNHDA, CDR2 SQIVND (reference sequence). The CDR3 region is CASSTYGSSGNTIYF. For the CDR3, the DNA is TGTGCCAGTAGTACCTACGGTTCCTCTGGAAACACCATATATTTT. Combining the CDR3 with reference TRBV19 and TRBJ1-3 gives the whole variable domain DGGITQSPKYLFRKEGQNVTLSCEQNLNHDAMYWYRQDPGQGLRLIYYSQIVNDFQKGDIAEGYSVSREKKESFPLTVTSAQKNPTAFYLCASSTYGSSGNTIYFGEGSWLTVV.

This chain links TRBV2 with TRBJ2-7; a weak D match, TRBD1 (6 bases). V gave up 4 bases and J gave up 0 bases, with 16 bases separating them. CDR1 is SNHLY and CDR2 is FYNNEI in the germline V gene. The CDR3 covers 16 residues. CDR3: CASSGDWTVSSYEQYF. The CDR3 DNA reads TGTGCCAGCAGTGGTGACTGGACAGTTAGCTCCTACGAGCAGTACTTC.